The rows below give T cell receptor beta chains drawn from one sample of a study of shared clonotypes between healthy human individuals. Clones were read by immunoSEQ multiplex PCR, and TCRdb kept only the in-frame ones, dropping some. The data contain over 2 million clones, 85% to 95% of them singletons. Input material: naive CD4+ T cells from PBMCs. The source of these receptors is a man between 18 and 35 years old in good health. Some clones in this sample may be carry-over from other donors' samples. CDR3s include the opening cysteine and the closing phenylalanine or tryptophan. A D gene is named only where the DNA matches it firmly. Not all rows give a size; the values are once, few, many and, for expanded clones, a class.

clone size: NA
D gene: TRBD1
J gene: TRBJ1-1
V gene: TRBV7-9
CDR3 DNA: TGTGCCAGCAGCTTGGACAGGGTGGCTGAAGCTTTCTTT
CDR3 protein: CASSLDRVAEAFF

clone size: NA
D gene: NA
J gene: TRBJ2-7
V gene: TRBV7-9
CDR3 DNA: TGTGCCAGCAGCTTATTGGGGGACTCCTACGAGCAGTACTTC
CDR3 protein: CASSLLGDSYEQYF

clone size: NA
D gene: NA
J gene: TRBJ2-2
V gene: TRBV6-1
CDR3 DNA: TGTGCCAGCAGTGATCCCCGCGGCAGCTCAGTCGGGGAGCTGTTTTTT
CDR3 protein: CASSDPRGSSVGELFF

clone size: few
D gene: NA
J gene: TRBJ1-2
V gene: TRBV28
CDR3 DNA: TGTGCCAGCAGTTTCCCCACGGAAGGCTACACCTTC
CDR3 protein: CASSFPTEGYTF

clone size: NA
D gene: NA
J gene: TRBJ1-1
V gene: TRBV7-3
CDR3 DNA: TGTGCCAGCAGCTTAAAGGGAGGGGGCACTGAAGCTTTCTTT
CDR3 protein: CASSLKGGGTEAFF

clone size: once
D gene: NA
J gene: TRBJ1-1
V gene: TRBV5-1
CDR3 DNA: TGCGCCAGCAGCTATTTACAGGGTATGAACACTGAAGCTTTCTTT
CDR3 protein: CASSYLQGMNTEAFF

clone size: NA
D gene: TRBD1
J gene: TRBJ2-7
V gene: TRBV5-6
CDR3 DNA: TGTGCCAGCAGCTCCACAGGGGGCCGAGGTCGCGAGCAGTACTTC
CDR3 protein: CASSSTGGRGREQYF

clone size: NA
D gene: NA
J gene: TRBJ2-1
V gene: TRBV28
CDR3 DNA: TGTGCCAGCAGTATACAGGGACATGAGCAGTTCTTC
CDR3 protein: CASSIQGHEQFF

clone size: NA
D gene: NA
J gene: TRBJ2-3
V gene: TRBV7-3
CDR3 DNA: TGTGCCAGCAGCTTAAGTGATGGAACGCAGTATTTT
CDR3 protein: CASSLSDGTQYF

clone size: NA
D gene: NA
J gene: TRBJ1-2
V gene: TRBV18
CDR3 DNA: TGTGCCAGCTCACCAGGTGGAAACTATGGCTACACCTTC
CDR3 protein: CASSPGGNYGYTF

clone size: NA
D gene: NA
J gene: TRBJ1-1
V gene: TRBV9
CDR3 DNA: TGTGCCAGCAGCGCACCCCGAGGGGAGGTGGTGATGAACACTGAAGCTTTCTTT
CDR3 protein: CASSAPRGEVVMNTEAFF

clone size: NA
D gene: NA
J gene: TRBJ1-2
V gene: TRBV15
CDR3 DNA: TGTGCCACCAGCAGAGGGTGGGGAGAGTTCGATGGCTACACCTTC
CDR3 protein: CATSRGWGEFDGYTF

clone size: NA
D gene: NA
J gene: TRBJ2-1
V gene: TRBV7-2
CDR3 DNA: TGTGCCAGCAGCTTGGCCCGGAGCTCCTACAATGAGCAGTTCTTC
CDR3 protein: CASSLARSSYNEQFF

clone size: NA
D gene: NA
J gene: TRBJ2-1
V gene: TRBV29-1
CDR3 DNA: TGCAGCGTCCAACCGGAGGGGAGGTTGTATGAGCAGTTCTTC
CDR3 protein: CSVQPEGRLYEQFF

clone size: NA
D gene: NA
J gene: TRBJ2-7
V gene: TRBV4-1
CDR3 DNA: TGCGCCAGCAGCCAAGCGCCACGGGGCTACGAGCAGTACTTC
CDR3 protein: CASSQAPRGYEQYF

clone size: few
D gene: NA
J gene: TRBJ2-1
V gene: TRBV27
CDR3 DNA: TGTGCCAGCAGTTCCCTGGGGTCGGGTAGGAATGAGCAGTTCTTC
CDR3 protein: CASSSLGSGRNEQFF

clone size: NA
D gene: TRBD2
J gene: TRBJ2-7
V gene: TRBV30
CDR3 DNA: TGTGCCTGGAGGCCGGGGGGGGGATGGCAGTACTTC
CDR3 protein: CAWRPGGGWQYF

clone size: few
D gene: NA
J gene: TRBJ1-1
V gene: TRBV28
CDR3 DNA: TGTGCCAGCAGTCGGGGTACTGAAGCTTTCTTT
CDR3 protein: CASSRGTEAFF

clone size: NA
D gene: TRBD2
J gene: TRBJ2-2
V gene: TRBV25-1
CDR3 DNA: TGTGCCAGCAGTGAGACTAGCGGGACGAACACCGGGGAGCTGTTTTTT
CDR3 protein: CASSETSGTNTGELFF

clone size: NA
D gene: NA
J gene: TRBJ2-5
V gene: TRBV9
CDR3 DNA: TGTGCCAGCAGCCAGAGAGGAGGATGGGAGACCCAGTACTTC
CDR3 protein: CASSQRGGWETQYF

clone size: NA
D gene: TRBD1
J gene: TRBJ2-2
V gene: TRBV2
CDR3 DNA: TGTGCCAGCAGCTTCGACAGGGGGCTCGGTAGTGGGAACACCGGGGAGCTGTTTTTT
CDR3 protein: CASSFDRGLGSGNTGELFF

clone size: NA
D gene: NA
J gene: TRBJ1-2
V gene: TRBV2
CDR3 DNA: TGTGCCAGCCAACTGGCAGTTTATGGCTACACCTTC
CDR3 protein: CASQLAVYGYTF